This TCR beta chain was sequenced during a study of identical twins. TCRdb analysed the 5' RACE reads with MiXCR anew, one entry per CDR3 protein. The data contain roughly 290,000 distinct CDR3 sequences, less than 9% of them singletons. The CDR3 spans 17 residues. Losses at the gene ends were 6 bases for V and 4 bases for J; bases not matched to a gene: 8. Many counts were recorded for this clonotype. These data also formed part of another study, on yellow fever vaccine responses in identical twins.

This chain uses TRBV12-3 or TRBV12-4 with TRBJ2-2; 13 bases are a match to TRBD2. The source material was memory (CD45RO+) T cells sorted from blood. The sequence came from a woman younger than 30 in good health. The CDR3 sequence is CASSPGLAGVRTGELFF. CDR3 coding DNA: TGTGCCAGCAGCCCCGGACTAGCGGGAGTCCGCACCGGGGAGCTGTTTTTT.